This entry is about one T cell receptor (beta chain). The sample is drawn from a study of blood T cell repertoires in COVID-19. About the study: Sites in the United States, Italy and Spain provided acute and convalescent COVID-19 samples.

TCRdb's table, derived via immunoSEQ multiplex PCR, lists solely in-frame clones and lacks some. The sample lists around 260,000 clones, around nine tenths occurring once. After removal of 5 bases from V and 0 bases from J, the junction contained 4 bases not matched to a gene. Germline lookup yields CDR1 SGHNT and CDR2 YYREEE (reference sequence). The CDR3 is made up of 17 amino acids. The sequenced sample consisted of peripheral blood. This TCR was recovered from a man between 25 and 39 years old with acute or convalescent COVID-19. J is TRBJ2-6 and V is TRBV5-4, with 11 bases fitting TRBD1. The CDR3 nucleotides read TGTGCCAGCAGGTGGGGACAGGGGGTCTCTGGGGCCAACGTCCTGACTTTC. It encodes CASRWGQGVSGANVLTF.